These T cell receptor beta chains were read from a single sample in a study of shared clonotypes between healthy human individuals. Measured with immunoSEQ multiplex PCR; TCRdb has only the in-frame clones, and not every one. The table lists about 680,000 clones, around two thirds of them singletons. Sequenced material: memory CD4+ T cells sorted from blood. The source of these receptors is a young woman in good health. CDR3s include the opening cysteine and the closing phenylalanine or tryptophan. The D gene is left open where the match is weak. Size is omitted from some rows. Given values are once, few, many or a class for expanded clones.

V gene: TRBV7-2
D gene: TRBD2
clone size: NA
J gene: TRBJ2-3
CDR3 DNA: TGTGCCAGCAGCCCTCTTGCAGCTAGCGGCAACACAGATACGCAGTATTTT
CDR3 protein: CASSPLAASGNTDTQYF

V gene: TRBV19
D gene: TRBD1
clone size: NA
J gene: TRBJ1-1
CDR3 DNA: TGTGCCAGTGCCTCCACGACAGGGGATTATAGGAACACTGAAGCTTTCTTT
CDR3 protein: CASASTTGDYRNTEAFF

V gene: TRBV9
D gene: NA
clone size: NA
J gene: TRBJ2-1
CDR3 DNA: TGTGCCAGCAGCTCACACTCCGGGTACAATGAGCAGTTCTTC
CDR3 protein: CASSSHSGYNEQFF

V gene: TRBV11-2
D gene: NA
clone size: NA
J gene: TRBJ1-4
CDR3 DNA: TGTGCCAGCAGCTTGGGGGGTGGTAATGAAAAACTGTTTTTT
CDR3 protein: CASSLGGGNEKLFF

V gene: TRBV11-2
D gene: NA
clone size: NA
J gene: TRBJ2-3
CDR3 DNA: TGTGCCAGCAGTTTTACTCAGCGAGATACGCAGTATTTT
CDR3 protein: CASSFTQRDTQYF

V gene: TRBV6-5
D gene: TRBD1
clone size: NA
J gene: TRBJ1-1
CDR3 DNA: TGTGCCAGCAGTTCTGAGGGGGCAGCGGACACTGAAGCTTTCTTT
CDR3 protein: CASSSEGAADTEAFF

V gene: TRBV6-5
D gene: NA
clone size: NA
J gene: TRBJ2-7
CDR3 DNA: TGTGCCAGCAGTTCGACCTGGGCCTACGAGCAGTACTTC
CDR3 protein: CASSSTWAYEQYF

V gene: TRBV7-9
D gene: NA
clone size: NA
J gene: TRBJ1-2
CDR3 DNA: TGTGCCAGCAGCTTAGGCCAGGGTGTCCAACTCTATGGCTACACCTTC
CDR3 protein: CASSLGQGVQLYGYTF

V gene: TRBV27
D gene: NA
clone size: NA
J gene: TRBJ2-2
CDR3 DNA: TGTGCCAGCAGTTTCGGACTCCCGAACACCGGGGAGCTGTTTTTT
CDR3 protein: CASSFGLPNTGELFF

V gene: TRBV5-1
D gene: TRBD2
clone size: NA
J gene: TRBJ2-3
CDR3 DNA: TGCGCCAGCAGCTTGGGTTTGGCGGGAGGAATCACAGATACGCAGTATTTT
CDR3 protein: CASSLGLAGGITDTQYF

V gene: TRBV7-9
D gene: TRBD1
clone size: NA
J gene: TRBJ1-4
CDR3 DNA: TGTGCCATTACAGAACAGGACAGGAGAGAAAAACTGTTTTTT
CDR3 protein: CAITEQDRREKLFF

V gene: TRBV5-1
D gene: TRBD2
clone size: few
J gene: TRBJ2-1
CDR3 DNA: TGCGCCAGCAGCTTTAGCGGGGCCTCCTACAATGAGCAGTTCTTC
CDR3 protein: CASSFSGASYNEQFF

V gene: TRBV27
D gene: TRBD2
clone size: NA
J gene: TRBJ2-7
CDR3 DNA: TGTGCCAGCAGTTCCCTCGGGACTAGCGGGAGGATCGTCTACGAGCAGTACTTC
CDR3 protein: CASSSLGTSGRIVYEQYF

V gene: TRBV5-1
D gene: TRBD1
clone size: few
J gene: TRBJ1-2
CDR3 DNA: TGCGCCAGCAGCCCCGGGACAGGGCATGGCTACACCTTC
CDR3 protein: CASSPGTGHGYTF

V gene: TRBV14
D gene: NA
clone size: NA
J gene: TRBJ2-7
CDR3 DNA: TGTGCCAGCAGCCAGAACAGGGTCCACGAGCAGTACTTC
CDR3 protein: CASSQNRVHEQYF